The 22 T cell receptor beta chains below all came from one sample that was sequenced in a study of shared clonotypes between healthy human individuals. Here immunoSEQ multiplex PCR was the method, and the copy in TCRdb shows in-frame clones only, minus some. The data hold 950,000 to 1,100,000 clones, with about 75% observed a single time. The material sequenced was memory CD4+ T cells sorted from blood. Subset denoted: CD45RA-negative fraction. These receptors were taken from a man between 18 and 29 years old in good health.

The chain is built from TRBV30 and TRBJ2-3; D could derive from TRBD1 or TRBD2 (5 bases each). Per germline, CDR1 GTSNPN and CDR2 SVGIG (reference sequence). Deletions cut 3 bases from V and 3 bases from J, with 16 bases between. This CDR3 contains 15 residues. CDR3 DNA sequence: TGTGCCTGGAGCCCCCAGGGCGGGTTGACAGATACGCAGTATTTT. As protein: CAWSPQGGLTDTQYF. Full variable domain (remainder filled in from reference TRBV30 and TRBJ2-3): SQTIHQWPATLVQPVGSPLSLECTVEGTSNPNLYWYRQAAGRGLQLLFYSVGIGQISSEVPQNLSASRPQDRQFILSSKKLLLSDSGFYLCAWSPQGGLTDTQYFGPGTRLTVL.

The V gene is TRBV4-1, the J gene TRBJ1-6, with D perhaps TRBD1 (5 bases). Germline values: CDR1 MGHRA, CDR2 YSYEKL. This CDR3 comprises 16 residues. V dropped 4 bases and J dropped 10 bases, with 20 bases sitting between them. DNA for the CDR3: TGCGCCAGCAGCCCATTCCCCACAGACCGGGGCTCACCCCTCCACTTT. Translation: CASSPFPTDRGSPLHF.

V is TRBV18 and J is TRBJ2-3; TRBD2 matches 8 bases. The CDR3 contains 15 residues. CDR1 is KGHSH and CDR2 is LQKENI in the germline V gene. V shed 3 bases, J shed 0 bases, and the junction held 2 bases outside the gene matches. CDR3 residues: CASSPGLGSTDTQYF. CDR3 sequence (DNA): TGTGCCAGCTCACCGGGACTAGGGAGCACAGATACGCAGTATTTT.

V and J are TRBV12-5 and TRBJ1-1; 7 bases are shared with TRBD1. The CDR3 contains 14 residues. Per the germline V gene, CDR1 is LGHNT and CDR2 is FRNRAP. V lost 4 bases and J lost 4; bases outside the gene matches: 6. CDR3 sequence: CASGSQGVSTEAFF. CDR3 DNA sequence: TGTGCTAGTGGTTCCCAGGGGGTCTCCACTGAAGCTTTCTTT.

The chain couples TRBV19 to TRBJ1-2, with 8 bases that match TRBD1. V lost 7 bases and J lost 8; bases outside the gene matches: 15. CDR3 length: 15 residues. CDR1 and CDR2 (germline): LNHDA, SQIVND (reference sequence). Here the CDR3 reads CASTETGARSAGYTF. For the CDR3, the DNA is TGTGCCAGTACTGAGACAGGGGCAAGATCGGCGGGCTACACCTTC.

The chain combines TRBV7-9 with TRBJ2-7; no reliable D call. From germline, CDR1 is SEHNR and CDR2 FQNEAQ (reference sequence). This CDR3 has 13 residues. Trimming removed 6 bases from V and 2 bases from J, with 11 bases in between. The CDR3 loop reads CASSLTLTYEQYF. CDR3 DNA sequence: TGTGCCAGCAGTCTCACTCTTACCTACGAGCAGTACTTC.

The genes are TRBV30 and TRBJ2-1; 10 nucleotides align to TRBD1. After removal of 4 bases from V and 12 bases from J, the junction contained 3 bases not matched to a gene. This CDR3 comprises 11 residues. Germline CDR1 is GTSNPN and CDR2 is SVGIG (reference sequence). CDR3 loop: CAWIRTGGQFF. CDR3 nucleotide sequence: TGTGCCTGGATCCGGACAGGGGGGCAGTTCTTC.

The chain recombines TRBV21-1 with TRBJ2-1; TRBD2 is the table's D call and was not checked against the DNA. TRBV21-1 is a documented pseudogene. The CDR3 has 18 amino acids. DNA for the CDR3: TGTGCCAGCAGCAAAGTGCTAGCGGGGGGCGGAAAAAACAATGAGCAGTTCTTC. The encoded protein is CASSKVLAGGGKNNEQFF.

With respect to this clone: Mismatch with germline at one junction end may stem from a read error. The chain carries TRBV7-7 and TRBJ1-3, with D possibly matching TRBD1 (5 bases). The CDR3 length is 15 residues. Germline V gives CDR1 SSHAT, CDR2 FNYEAQ (reference sequence). The CDR3 here is CASSPSGGSGNTIYF. In DNA, the CDR3 is TGTGCTAGCAGTCCTAGCGGGGGTTCCGGAAACACCATATATTTT.

The rearrangement joins TRBV10-3 to TRBJ1-2; the D gene is possibly TRBD1 (5 bases). This CDR3 contains 15 residues. Germline V gene sequence: CDR1 ENHRY, CDR2 SYGVKD. V lost 0 bases to trimming and J lost 4 bases, with 12 bases between them. The CDR3 protein is CAISESGGDLYGYTF. The CDR3 DNA is TGTGCCATCAGTGAGTCTGGGGGGGACCTCTATGGCTACACCTTC.

This clone occurred once. This chain connects TRBV7-2 to TRBJ2-7; D is possibly TRBD1 or TRBD2 (5 bases each). Germline CDR1 and CDR2: SGHTA and FQGNSA. The CDR3 length is 14 residues. V was cut by 5 bases and J by 0 bases, with 11 bases left in between. The CDR3 reads CASSTPGLSYEQYF. The CDR3 nucleotides are TGTGCCAGCAGCACCCCGGGGCTCTCCTACGAGCAGTACTTC.

This chain links TRBV5-1 with TRBJ2-7; 14 bases match TRBD2. The CDR3 loop spans 15 amino acids. Germline V lookup: CDR1 SGHRS, CDR2 YFSETQ. The trim removed 8 bases at V and 5 bases at J, leaving 9 bases unmatched. The CDR3 DNA reads as TGCGCCAGTAACCCCGGGACTAGCGGGAGCCACGAGCAGTACTTC. The encoded protein is CASNPGTSGSHEQYF. Based on the CDR3 plus reference TRBV5-1 and TRBJ2-7, the full variable domain is KAGVTQTPRYLIKTRGQQVTLSCSPISGHRSVSWYQQTPGQGLQFLFEYFSETQRNKGNFPGRFSGRQFSNSRSEMNVSTLELGDSALYLCASNPGTSGSHEQYFGPGTRLTVT.

This clone was recorded only once. This chain uses TRBV5-1 with TRBJ1-6; possible D gene TRBD1, 6 bases. The germline V gene has CDR1 SGHRS and CDR2 YFSETQ. V lost 2 bases, J lost 5 bases, and 14 bases lay in between. CDR3 length: 16 residues. The chain's CDR3 is CASSLRTATDNSPLHF. The CDR3 DNA sequence: TGCGCCAGCAGCTTAAGGACAGCGACCGATAATTCACCCCTCCACTTT. The whole variable domain, remainder taken from reference TRBV5-1 and TRBJ1-6, is KAGVTQTPRYLIKTRGQQVTLSCSPISGHRSVSWYQQTPGQGLQFLFEYFSETQRNKGNFPGRFSGRQFSNSRSEMNVSTLELGDSALYLCASSLRTATDNSPLHFGNGTRLTVT.

This clone showed up just once. V is TRBV10-3 and J is TRBJ2-7; 8 bases line up with TRBD1. CDR1 and CDR2 from the germline V gene are ENHRY and SYGVKD. After removal of 6 bases from V and 4 bases from J, the junction contained 5 bases not matched to a gene. There are 13 residues in the CDR3. This CDR3 is CAIRTGQEYEQYF. The CDR3 DNA is TGTGCCATCAGGACGGGACAGGAGTACGAGCAGTACTTC.

The chain uses TRBV2 and TRBJ2-5; D is ambiguous. Trimming pared 5 bases from V and 5 bases from J, leaving 9 bases between. Germline loops: CDR1 SNHLY, CDR2 FYNNEI. The CDR3 is 12 residues long. The CDR3 protein is CASSLSGETQYF. The CDR3 region has the DNA TGTGCCAGCAGTCTCAGTGGTGAGACCCAGTACTTC.

The chain joins TRBV7-8 to TRBJ2-1; D not certain. Per germline, CDR1 SGHVS and CDR2 FQNEAQ. The V end was cut by 5 bases, the J end by 4 bases, with 15 bases between. This CDR3 has 15 residues. The CDR3 is CASSRRFERYNEQFF. CDR3 nucleotide sequence: TGTGCCAGCAGCCGCCGATTTGAGAGGTACAATGAGCAGTTCTTC.

About this clone: This same CDR3 is encoded by further DNA sequences in the sample. V is TRBV5-4 and J is TRBJ1-1, with D unclear. The CDR3 has 12 residues. Germline lookup yields CDR1 SGHNT and CDR2 YYREEE (reference sequence). V was clipped by 2 bases and J by 3 bases, with 5 bases between them. The CDR3 sequence is CASSFPDTEAFF. The CDR3 nucleotides are TGTGCCAGCAGCTTTCCCGACACTGAAGCTTTCTTT.

This clone was seen only a few times. In the same sample, other DNA sequences code for this CDR3. The chain couples TRBV7-6 to TRBJ2-3; 8 bases map to TRBD1. CDR3 length: 16 amino acids. Germline V gene sequence: CDR1 SGHVS, CDR2 FNYEAQ. The V gene end was trimmed by 1 base and the J gene end by 2 bases; junction bases not matched to a gene: 5. For the CDR3, the DNA is TGTGCCAGCAGCTTAGACGCAGGGGGCAACACAGATACGCAGTATTTT. Protein: CASSLDAGGNTDTQYF.

V usage is TRBV5-6 and J usage is TRBJ2-7; TRBD1 matches 8 bases. The CDR3 sequence is 14 residues long. Losses at the gene ends were 4 bases for V and 2 bases for J; bases not matched to a gene: 5. Germline V lookup: CDR1 SGHDT, CDR2 YYEEEE. The CDR3 bases are TGTGCCAGCAGCCCAGTACAGGGGGCCTACGAGCAGTACTTC. This gives the protein CASSPVQGAYEQYF.

This chain links TRBV10-3 with TRBJ2-1; D is unclear. The length of the CDR3 is 13 residues. CDR1 ENHRY and CDR2 SYGVKD come from the germline V gene. V was shortened by 6 bases and J by 8 bases, with 14 bases between the two germline ends. As DNA, the CDR3 is TGTGCCATCAGAGACGGTGGTGTCGATGAGCAGTTCTTC. As protein: CAIRDGGVDEQFF.

The rearrangement uses TRBV7-2 and TRBJ1-4; D remains unclear. This CDR3 contains 15 residues. Germline V lookup: CDR1 SGHTA, CDR2 FQGNSA. Trimming took 2 bases from V and 6 from J, leaving 13 bases between them. CDR3 coding DNA: TGTGCCAGCAGCTTACAACGCGGCCAACATGAAAAACTGTTTTTT. As protein: CASSLQRGQHEKLFF.

The J gene is TRBJ2-1, the V gene TRBV7-3; D possibly corresponds to TRBD1 (6 bases). Trimming cost V 5 bases and J 6 bases, with 14 bases left between them. Germline CDR1 SGHTA, CDR2 FQGTGA. This CDR3 is built from 14 residues. The CDR3 loop reads CASSPSGQFNEQFF. The CDR3 bases are TGTGCCAGCAGCCCTTCGGGACAATTCAATGAGCAGTTCTTC.